This TCR beta chain stems from a study of blood T cells in healthy people across ages. V was cut by 1 base and J by 1 base, with 11 bases left in between. The CDR3 has 16 residues. The germline CDR1 and CDR2 sequences are SGHVS and FQNEAQ. Sample-barcoded 5' priming and a J-beta primer mix drove a second PCR of roughly 6 to 12 cycles. TCRdb reprocessed the 5' RACE reads with MiXCR, giving one entry per CDR3 protein. This table has around 1.5 million distinct CDR3 sequences, approximately 42% appearing once. Sequences were obtained from blood. This TCR was recovered from a woman younger than 30 in good health. J is TRBJ2-1 and V is TRBV7-8; D remains ambiguous. Here the CDR3 DNA reads TGTGCCAGCAGCTTAGATGGTAGAGCATCCTACAATGAGCAGTTCTTC. Amino acid sequence: CASSLDGRASYNEQFF.